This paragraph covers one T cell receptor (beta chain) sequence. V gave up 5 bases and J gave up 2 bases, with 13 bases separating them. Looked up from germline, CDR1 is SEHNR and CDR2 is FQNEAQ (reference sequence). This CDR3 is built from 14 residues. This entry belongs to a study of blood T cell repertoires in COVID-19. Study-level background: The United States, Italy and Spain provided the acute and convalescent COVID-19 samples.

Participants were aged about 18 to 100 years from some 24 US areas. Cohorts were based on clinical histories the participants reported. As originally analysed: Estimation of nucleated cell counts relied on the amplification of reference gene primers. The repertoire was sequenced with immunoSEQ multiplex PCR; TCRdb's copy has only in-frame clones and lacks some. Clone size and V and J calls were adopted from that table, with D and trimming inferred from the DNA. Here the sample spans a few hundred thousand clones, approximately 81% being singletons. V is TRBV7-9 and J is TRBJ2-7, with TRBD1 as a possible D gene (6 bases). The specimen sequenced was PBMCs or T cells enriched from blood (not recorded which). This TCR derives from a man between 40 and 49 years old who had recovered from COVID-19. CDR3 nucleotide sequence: TGTGCCAGCAGCCACGGACAGCCACCCTACGAGCAGTACTTC. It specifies CASSHGQPPYEQYF.